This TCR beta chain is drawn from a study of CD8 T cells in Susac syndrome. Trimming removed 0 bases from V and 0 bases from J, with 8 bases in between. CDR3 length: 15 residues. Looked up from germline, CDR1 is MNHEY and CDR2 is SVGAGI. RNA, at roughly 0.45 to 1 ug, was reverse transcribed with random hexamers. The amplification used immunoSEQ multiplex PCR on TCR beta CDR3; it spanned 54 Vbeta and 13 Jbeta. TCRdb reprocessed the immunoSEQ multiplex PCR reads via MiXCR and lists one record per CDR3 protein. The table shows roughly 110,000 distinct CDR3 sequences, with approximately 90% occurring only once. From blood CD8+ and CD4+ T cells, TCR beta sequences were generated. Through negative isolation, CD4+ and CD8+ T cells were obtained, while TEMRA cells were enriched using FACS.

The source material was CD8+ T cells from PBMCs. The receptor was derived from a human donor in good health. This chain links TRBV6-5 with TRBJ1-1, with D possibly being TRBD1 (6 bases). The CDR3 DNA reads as TGTGCCAGCAGTTACTCGAAGGGGGTGAACACTGAAGCTTTCTTT. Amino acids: CASSYSKGVNTEAFF.